The 8 T cell receptor beta chains in this list originate from one sample, sequenced in a study of cytomegalovirus exposure and HLA in healthy donors. Both 60 Vbeta primers and 13 Jbeta primers went into the PCR. The method was immunoSEQ multiplex PCR; TCRdb's version includes in-frame clones alone and lacks a portion of them. The sample records fewer than 200,000 clones, about 81% being singletons. The sample was PBMCs. The receptors were gathered from a woman under 30 in good health and CMV-seronegative.

V and J are TRBV18 and TRBJ2-7; TRBD1 matches at 9 bases. V trimming: 3 bases; J trimming: 2 bases; junction bases outside the gene matches: 23. CDR1 is KGHSH and CDR2 is LQKENI in the germline V gene. This CDR3 contains 21 residues. CDR3 loop: CASSPAGTGRLLGINPYEQYF. The CDR3 DNA is TGTGCCAGCTCACCCGCAGGGACAGGGAGGCTATTAGGGATCAATCCCTACGAGCAGTACTTC.

The chain combines TRBV4-1 with TRBJ2-7; 8 positions agree with TRBD1. V trimming: 3 bases; J trimming: 4 bases; junction bases outside the gene matches: 8. This CDR3 has 15 amino acids. Germline loops: CDR1 MGHRA, CDR2 YSYEKL. Here the CDR3 reads CASSHPGQVIYEQYF. CDR3 coding DNA: TGCGCCAGCAGCCACCCGGGACAGGTCATTTACGAGCAGTACTTC.

J is TRBJ2-5 and V is TRBV10-3, with D perhaps matching TRBD2 (6 bases). Trimming shortened V by 3 bases and J by 4 bases, and 15 bases separated the two germline ends. The germline CDR1 and CDR2 sequences are ENHRY and SYGVKD. The CDR3 covers 15 residues. The CDR3 bases are TGTGCCATCAGTGACTCAAAATTGGGAGGAGAGACCCAGTACTTC. Translating gives CAISDSKLGGETQYF.

This chain connects TRBV27 to TRBJ2-3, with 9 bases lining up with TRBD2. The CDR3 sequence is 14 residues long. Germline CDR1 and CDR2: MNHEY and SMNVEV (reference sequence). V lost 9 bases and J lost 7; bases outside the gene matches: 11. The CDR3 DNA is TGTGCCAGACCGAAGACTAGCGGAGATAATACGCAGTATTTT. It translates to CARPKTSGDNTQYF.

The chain recombines TRBV7-7 with TRBJ2-7; D ambiguous. V was clipped by 1 base and J by 6 bases, with 10 bases between them. CDR3 size: 13 residues. Germline-derived CDR1 and CDR2 are SSHAT and FNYEAQ (reference sequence). DNA of the CDR3: TGTGCCAGCAGCTTAGACTCAGGTGCCGAGCAGTACTTC. Encoded protein: CASSLDSGAEQYF.

The chain carries TRBV4-1 and TRBJ2-7; D is perhaps TRBD1 (5 bases). V was clipped by 4 bases and J by 3 bases, with 16 bases between them. Germline V gene sequence: CDR1 MGHRA, CDR2 YSYEKL. The CDR3 is 15 residues long. CDR3 in amino acids: CASSRVQGVGYEQYF. The CDR3 region has the DNA TGCGCCAGCAGCCGCGTTCAGGGCGTCGGCTACGAGCAGTACTTC.

V and J are TRBV18 and TRBJ2-3, with D possibly matching TRBD2 (7 bases). Trimming removed 1 base from V and 5 bases from J, with 16 bases in between. Germline V gene lookup returns CDR1 KGHSH and CDR2 LQKENI. The CDR3 is made up of 16 amino acids. The CDR3 sequence: CASSPQGPGGQDTQYF. DNA of the CDR3: TGTGCCAGCTCACCACAGGGACCCGGGGGGCAAGATACGCAGTATTTT.

J is TRBJ2-6 and V is TRBV7-8; no reliable D call. Germline CDR1 and CDR2: SGHVS and FQNEAQ. This CDR3 has 18 residues. V was shortened by 0 bases and J by 2 bases, with 14 bases between the two germline ends. The CDR3, as DNA: TGTGCCAGCAGCTTAGCGAGTACGATAGCAGCTGGGGCCAACGTCCTGACTTTC. Its translation is CASSLASTIAAGANVLTF.